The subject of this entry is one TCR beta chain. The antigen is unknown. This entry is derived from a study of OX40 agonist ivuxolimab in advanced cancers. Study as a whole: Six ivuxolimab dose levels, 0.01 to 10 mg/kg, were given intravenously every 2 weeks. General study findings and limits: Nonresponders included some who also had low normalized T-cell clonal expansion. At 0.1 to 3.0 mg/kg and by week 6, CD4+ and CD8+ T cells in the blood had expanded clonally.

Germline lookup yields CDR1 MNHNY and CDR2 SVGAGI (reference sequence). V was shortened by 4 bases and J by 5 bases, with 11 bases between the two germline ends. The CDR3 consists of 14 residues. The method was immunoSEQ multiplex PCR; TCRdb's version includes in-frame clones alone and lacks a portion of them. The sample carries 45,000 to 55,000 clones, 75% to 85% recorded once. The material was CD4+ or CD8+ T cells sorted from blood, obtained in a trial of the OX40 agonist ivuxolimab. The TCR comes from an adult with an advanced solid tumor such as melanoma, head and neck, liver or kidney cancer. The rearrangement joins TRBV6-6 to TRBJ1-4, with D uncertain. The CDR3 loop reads CASSSSESNEKLFF. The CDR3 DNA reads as TGTGCCAGCAGTTCAAGTGAGTCGAATGAAAAACTGTTTTTT.